The clone carrying this TCR beta chain was seen a single time. Its specificity is unknown. Different DNA sequences within this sample yield the same CDR3. The PCR ran on 60 Vbeta and 13 Jbeta primers. Generated by immunoSEQ multiplex PCR, the TCRdb table keeps only in-frame clones and is missing some. The table shows over 100,000 clones, with 81% occurring only once. The ends were cut back, 3 bases at V and 3 bases at J, with 10 bases in the middle. Germline V CDR1 and CDR2: SGHNT, YYREEE (reference sequence). This CDR3 comprises 14 residues. This sample is part of a study of cytomegalovirus exposure and HLA in healthy donors. Whole-study results and caveats: Follow-up analysis seemed to connect common viral pathogens with several of the most significant clusters identified. Many donors carried some public TCRs, although rarity characterized most TCR sequences. CMV antigen specificity was confirmed in vitro for three CMV-associated chains. Among TCR beta chains, those listed as cytomegalovirus-associated numbered under 200.

The receptor was derived from a woman in her 30s in good health and CMV-seronegative. The chain has TRBV5-4 and TRBJ2-4, with D possibly TRBD2 on 5 matching bases. Sample: PBMCs. The CDR3 nucleotides are TGTGCCAGCAGCTCCGGGAAGGACAAAAACATTCAGTACTTC. Its protein product is CASSSGKDKNIQYF.